The T cell receptor beta chain described here comes from a study of kidney transplant recipient with SARS-CoV-2 infection. V shed 5 bases and J 7 bases; nucleotides not matched to a gene: 11. CDR1 SGHRS and CDR2 YFSETQ come from the germline V gene. This CDR3 is 15 amino acids long. Using its own MiXCR run on the reads, TCRdb lists one record per CDR3 protein. The sample includes under 250,000 distinct CDR3 sequences, 29% seen only once; the top ten take under 7.5%. Points on this clonotype: A much larger clone lies one base from this, so it may be a read error. This CDR3 is missing its conserved last phenylalanine or tryptophan, likely due to a read error.

The receptor was derived from a male patient aged 30 to 39 who had COVID-19 and was a kidney transplant recipient. Some T cells may originate from the graft donor. The sequenced sample was a blood sample, obtained at baseline and on day 111 from a kidney transplant recipient. This rearrangement joins TRBV5-1 to TRBJ2-1; TRBD2 aligns across 8 bases. CDR3 residues: CASRSLREGRNEQFL. For the CDR3, the DNA is TGCGCCAGCAGATCTCTCCGGGAGGGCCGGAATGAGCAGTTCCTC.